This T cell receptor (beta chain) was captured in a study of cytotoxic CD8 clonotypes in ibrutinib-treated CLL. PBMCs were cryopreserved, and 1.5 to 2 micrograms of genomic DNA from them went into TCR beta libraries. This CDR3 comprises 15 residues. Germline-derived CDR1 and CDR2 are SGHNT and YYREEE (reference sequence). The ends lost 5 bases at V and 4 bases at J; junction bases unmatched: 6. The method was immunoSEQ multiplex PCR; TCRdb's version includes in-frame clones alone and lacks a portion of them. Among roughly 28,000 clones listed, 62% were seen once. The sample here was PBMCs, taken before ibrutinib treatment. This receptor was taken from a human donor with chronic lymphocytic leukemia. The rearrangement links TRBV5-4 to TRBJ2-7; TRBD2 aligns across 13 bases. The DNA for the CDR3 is TGTGCCAGCAGAGCGTGGACTAGCGGGAGTTACGAGCAGTACTTC. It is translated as CASRAWTSGSYEQYF. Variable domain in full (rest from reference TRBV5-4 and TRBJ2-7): ETGVTQSPTHLIKTRGQQVTLRCSSQSGHNTVSWYQQALGQGPQFIFQYYREEENGRGNFPPRFSGLQFPNYSSELNVNALELDDSALYLCASRAWTSGSYEQYFGPGTRLTVT.